The next 15 T cell receptor beta chains were all read from a single sample in a study of cytomegalovirus exposure and HLA in healthy donors. PCR used 60 Vbeta primers and 13 Jbeta primers. TCRdb's copy holds only in-frame clones and misses some; the assay was immunoSEQ multiplex PCR. The sample includes roughly 120,000 clones, approximately 70% seen only once; the top ten take around 8.1%. The sequenced sample consisted of PBMCs. The receptors come from a man aged 35 to 55 in good health and CMV-seronegative.

As regards this clone: Within the sample, other DNA sequences also encode this same CDR3. The chain recombines TRBV5-1 with TRBJ2-5; 9 positions match TRBD1. Losses at the gene ends were 0 bases for V and 0 bases for J; bases not matched to a gene: 6. The CDR3 is 17 residues long. Germline lookup yields CDR1 SGHRS and CDR2 YFSETQ. DNA of the CDR3: TGCGCCAGCAGCTTGGGACGGGACAGGGCGTACCAAGAGACCCAGTACTTC. Translating gives CASSLGRDRAYQETQYF.

This clone was observed a few times. V usage is TRBV5-5 and J usage is TRBJ2-1; no definite D call. This CDR3 is 13 amino acids long. In germline, CDR1 is SGHKS, CDR2 YYEKEE (reference sequence). V dropped 0 bases and J dropped 10 bases, with 11 bases sitting between them. Written as DNA, the CDR3 is TGTGCCAGCAGCTTGGTGGCAGGCCGGGAGCAGTTCTTC. Its translation: CASSLVAGREQFF.

The chain is built from TRBV7-9 and TRBJ1-2, with 8 bases aligning to TRBD1. This CDR3 has 14 residues. Germline CDR1 reads SEHNR; CDR2 reads FQNEAQ (reference sequence). Trimming removed 4 bases from V and 6 bases from J; junction bases left unmatched: 7. The CDR3, as DNA: TGTGCCAGCAGCTGGACAGGGTACGGTGATGGCTACACCTTC. It yields the protein CASSWTGYGDGYTF.

The gene calls are TRBV9 and TRBJ1-2, with D maybe TRBD1 (6 bases). CDR1 is SGDLS, CDR2 YYNGEE, per germline. Trimming shortened V by 9 bases and J by 3 bases, and 21 bases separated the two germline ends. The CDR3 contains 15 residues. The CDR3 protein is CAKLAQGGRDYGYTF. CDR3 nucleotide sequence: TGTGCCAAACTGGCACAAGGGGGAAGAGACTATGGCTACACCTTC.

This clone was found a few times. The V gene is TRBV6-5, the J gene TRBJ1-1, with 7 bases that match TRBD1. Germline assignment: CDR1 MNHEY and CDR2 SVGAGI. V dropped 11 bases and J dropped 4; count of bases not matched to a gene: 10. This CDR3 spans 13 amino acids. Here the CDR3 reads CAAEGQGVTEAFF. In nucleotides, the CDR3 is TGTGCCGCGGAGGGGCAGGGGGTCACTGAAGCTTTCTTT.

V and J are TRBV7-2 and TRBJ1-3; 9 nucleotides line up with TRBD1. Germline CDR1 is SGHTA and CDR2 is FQGNSA. The CDR3 loop spans 15 amino acids. Germline trimming cut 5 bases from V and 0 bases from J; bases unmatched to any gene: 2. The CDR3 region is CASSVDRGSGNTIYF. The DNA for the CDR3 is TGTGCCAGCAGCGTGGACAGGGGCTCTGGAAACACCATATATTTT.

A few counts support this clone. Germline is not matched at one junction end, which may reflect a read error. CDR3 residues: CSSSYDDGQQYF. The DNA for the CDR3 is TGTTCCAGCAGCTATGACGACGGACAGCAGTACTTC. This chain connects TRBV7-9 to TRBJ2-5; weak D call: TRBD1 (6 bases). Germline-derived CDR1 and CDR2 are SEHNR and FQNEAQ (reference sequence). The CDR3 sequence is 12 residues long.

A few counts support this clone. The chain employs TRBV7-8 and TRBJ2-2, with D perhaps matching TRBD1 (5 bases). Trimming took off 3 bases at V and 2 bases at J, with 7 bases between the two ends. Germline CDR1 reads SGHVS; CDR2 reads FQNEAQ. The CDR3 totals 14 residues. CDR3 protein: CASSLTENTGELFF. In DNA form, the CDR3 reads TGTGCCAGCAGCTTGACAGAAAACACCGGGGAGCTGTTTTTT.

The chain links TRBV7-3 to TRBJ1-6; 7 nucleotides line up with TRBD1. CDR1 SGHTA and CDR2 FQGTGA come from the germline V gene. The CDR3 is 13 residues long. V was pared by 5 bases and J by 8 bases, with 3 bases of the junction left unmatched. In DNA form, the CDR3 reads TGTGCCAGCAGCACGGGACAGTATTCACCCCTCCACTTT. Protein: CASSTGQYSPLHF.

Notes on this clone: At the DNA level, this CDR3 is encoded by other sequences in the same sample as well. The chain employs TRBV7-3 and TRBJ2-2; D uncertain. The V gene lost 4 bases and the J gene lost 2 bases, with 8 bases spanning the gap. Germline lookup yields CDR1 SGHTA and CDR2 FQGTGA. The CDR3 consists of 14 residues. CDR3 in amino acids: CASSSVLNTGELFF. CDR3 DNA sequence: TGTGCCAGCAGCTCGGTCTTAAACACCGGGGAGCTGTTTTTT.

The J gene is TRBJ2-7, the V gene TRBV7-2; D might be TRBD1 (6 bases). CDR1 is SGHTA, CDR2 FQGNSA, per germline. This CDR3 is 12 amino acids long. Trimming removed 4 bases from V and 7 bases from J, with 11 bases in between. For the CDR3, the DNA is TGTGCCAGCAGCTCCCTCGGGACAGAGCAGTACTTC. As protein: CASSSLGTEQYF.

This chain connects TRBV2 to TRBJ1-1; TRBD1 is a possible D gene (5 bases). This CDR3 has 14 residues. V lost 3 bases, J lost 3 bases, and 11 bases lay in between. Looked up from germline, CDR1 is SNHLY and CDR2 is FYNNEI. The CDR3 is CASSDGGGDTEAFF. The CDR3 nucleotides are TGTGCCAGCAGTGATGGGGGAGGGGACACTGAAGCTTTCTTT.

With respect to this clone: An end of the junction differs from the germline gene, which may be a read error. The chain has TRBV5-6 and TRBJ1-2, with D unresolved. Germline V gives CDR1 SGHDT, CDR2 YYEEEE. CDR3 length equals 14 residues. In nucleotides, the CDR3 is TGTGCCAGCAGCACGGGTCCCAGCAACTATGGCTACCCCTTC. It yields the protein CASSTGPSNYGYPF. The full variable domain, its missing parts supplied by reference TRBV5-6 and TRBJ1-2, is DAGVTQSPTHLIKTRGQQVTLRCSPKSGHDTVSWYQQALGQGPQFIFQYYEEEERQRGNFPDRFSGHQFPNYSSELNVNALLLGDSALYLCASSTGPSNYGYPFGSGTRLTVV.

The genes are TRBV7-8 and TRBJ1-1, with 7 bases matching TRBD1. Germline lookup yields CDR1 SGHVS and CDR2 FQNEAQ. J lost 1 base, V lost 2 bases, and 1 base had no gene match. The CDR3 loop spans 14 amino acids. The CDR3, as DNA: TGTGCCAGCAGCTTAAGGGACAGGAACACTGAAGCTTTCTTT. Translating it yields CASSLRDRNTEAFF. Looking up the rest from reference TRBV7-8 and TRBJ1-1 gives the full variable domain: GAGVSQSPRYKVAKRGQDVALRCDPISGHVSLFWYQQALGQGPEFLTYFQNEAQLDKSGLPSDRFFAERPEGSVSTLKIQRTQQEDSAVYLCASSLRDRNTEAFFGQGTRLTVV.

This clone was seen only a few times. The chain is built from TRBV4-1 and TRBJ2-7; D is possibly TRBD1 (6 bases). The germline V gene has CDR1 MGHRA and CDR2 YSYEKL. V lost 1 base and J 3 bases, leaving 7 bases between the germline ends. The CDR3 has 13 residues. The CDR3 region is CASSQGQDYEQYF. The CDR3 DNA is TGCGCCAGCAGCCAAGGACAGGACTACGAGCAGTACTTC.